The source of this T cell receptor beta chain is a study of shared clonotypes between healthy human individuals. Overall study context: There were three CD4 naive, three CD4 memory, two CD8 naive and one CD8 memory plates per donor. Findings and limits, study-wide: Incomplete sequencing of sorted subsets was indicated by rarefaction despite large depth.

Among the donors, all were Caucasian adults who lived in Nashville, Tennessee. CDR1 and CDR2 from the germline V gene are GTSNPN and SVGIG (reference sequence). This CDR3 is 14 amino acids long. J gave up 5 bases and V 1 base, and 5 bases lay outside the gene matches. In regard to this clone: The target antigen is unknown.

Over several immunoSEQ plates, each subset's genomic DNA was distributed in even portions. TCRdb's table, derived via immunoSEQ multiplex PCR, lists solely in-frame clones and lacks some. This table has about a million clones, approximately 76% appearing once. The rearrangement links TRBV30 to TRBJ1-5, with 7 bases lining up with TRBD1. This receptor was obtained from a man aged 18 to 29 in good health. Sequencing was performed on memory CD4+ T cells sorted from blood. Subset indicated: CD45RA-negative fraction. DNA for the CDR3: TGTGCCTGGAGTGAGAGACAGGGCTATCAGCCCCAGCATTTT. It encodes CAWSERQGYQPQHF.